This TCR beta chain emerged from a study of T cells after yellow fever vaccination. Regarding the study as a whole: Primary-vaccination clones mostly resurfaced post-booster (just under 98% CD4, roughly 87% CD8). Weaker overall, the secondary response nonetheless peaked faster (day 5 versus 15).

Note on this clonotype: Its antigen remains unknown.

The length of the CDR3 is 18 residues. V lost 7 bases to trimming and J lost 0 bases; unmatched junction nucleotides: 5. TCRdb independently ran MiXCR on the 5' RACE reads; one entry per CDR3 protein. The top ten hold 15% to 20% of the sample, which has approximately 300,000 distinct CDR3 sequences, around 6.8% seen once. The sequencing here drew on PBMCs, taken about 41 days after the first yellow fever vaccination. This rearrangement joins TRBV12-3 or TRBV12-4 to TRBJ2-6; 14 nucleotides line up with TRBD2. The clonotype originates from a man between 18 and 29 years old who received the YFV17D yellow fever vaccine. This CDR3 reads CASTVGLAGASGANVLTF. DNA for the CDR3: TGTGCCAGCACCGTGGGACTAGCGGGGGCCTCTGGGGCCAACGTCCTGACTTTC.